This T cell receptor (beta chain) appears in the sequencing data of a study of cytomegalovirus exposure and HLA in healthy donors. The junction had 9 bases not matched to a gene; V was cut back by 4 bases and J by 1 base. CDR1 and CDR2 from the germline V gene are MGHDK and SYGVNS. There are 17 residues in the CDR3. In the PCR, 60 Vbeta and 13 Jbeta primers were used. The data were produced by immunoSEQ multiplex PCR, yet TCRdb's version contains in-frame clones alone and is incomplete. The sample lists around 110,000 clones; roughly three quarters were seen once. The V call is TRBV25-1, the J call TRBJ2-3; 9 bases match TRBD2. The clonotype originates from a man in his thirties or forties in good health and CMV-seropositive. Sequencing was carried out using PBMCs. The CDR3 sequence is CASSGLAGEVRTDTQYF. DNA of the CDR3: TGTGCCAGCAGTGGCTTAGCGGGAGAGGTCCGCACAGATACGCAGTATTTT. Drawing the rest from reference TRBV25-1 and TRBJ2-3, the complete variable domain is EADIYQTPRYLVIGTGKKITLECSQTMGHDKMYWYQQDPGMELHLIHYSYGVNSTEKGDLSSESTVSRIRTEHFPLTLESARPSHTSQYLCASSGLAGEVRTDTQYFGPGTRLTVL.